The text below deals with one T cell receptor (beta chain). The data were taken from a study of blood T cell repertoires in COVID-19. From germline, CDR1 is MGHDK and CDR2 SYGVNS. CDR3 length: 14 residues. V lost 6 bases and J lost 5, with 14 bases in between. Only in-frame clones appear in the TCRdb table, and some are missing; sequencing was by immunoSEQ multiplex PCR. The sample holds around 270,000 clones, 80% to 90% seen once. The gene calls are TRBV25-1 and TRBJ2-1; a possible D gene is TRBD1 (6 bases). Sample: PBMCs or T cells enriched from blood (not recorded which). This clonotype originated in a woman aged 40 to 50 who had been exposed to COVID-19. CDR3 nucleotide sequence: TGTGCCAGCAGCCTAACTCAGGGGAACAATGAGCAGTTCTTC. This codes for CASSLTQGNNEQFF.